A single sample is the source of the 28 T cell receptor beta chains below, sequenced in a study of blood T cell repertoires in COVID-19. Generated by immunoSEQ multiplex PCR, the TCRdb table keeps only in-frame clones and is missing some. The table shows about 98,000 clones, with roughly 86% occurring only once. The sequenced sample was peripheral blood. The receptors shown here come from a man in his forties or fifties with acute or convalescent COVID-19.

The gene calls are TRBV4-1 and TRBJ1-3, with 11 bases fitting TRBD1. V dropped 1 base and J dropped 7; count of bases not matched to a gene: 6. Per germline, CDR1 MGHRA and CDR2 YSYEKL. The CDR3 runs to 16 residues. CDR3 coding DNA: TGCGCCAGCAGCCAAGTCGGACAGGGGGCGGGTAACACCATATATTTT. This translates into CASSQVGQGAGNTIYF.

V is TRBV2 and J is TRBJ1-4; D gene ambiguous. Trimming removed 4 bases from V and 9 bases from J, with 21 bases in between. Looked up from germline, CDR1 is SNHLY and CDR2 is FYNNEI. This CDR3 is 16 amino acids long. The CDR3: CASSGALLAKSQKLFF. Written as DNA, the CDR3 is TGTGCCAGCAGTGGGGCATTACTCGCAAAGTCGCAAAAACTGTTTTTT.

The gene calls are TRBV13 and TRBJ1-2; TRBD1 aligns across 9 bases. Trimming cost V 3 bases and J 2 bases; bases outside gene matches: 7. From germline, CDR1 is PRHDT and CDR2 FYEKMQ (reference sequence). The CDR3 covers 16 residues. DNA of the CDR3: TGTGCCAGCAGCTTGCTGGGGACAGGGACCAACTATGGCTACACCTTC. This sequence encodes CASSLLGTGTNYGYTF.

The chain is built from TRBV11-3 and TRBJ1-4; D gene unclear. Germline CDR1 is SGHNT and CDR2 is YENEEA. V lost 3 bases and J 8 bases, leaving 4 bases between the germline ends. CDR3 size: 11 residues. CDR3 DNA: TGTGCCAGCAGCTTGAGGGAAAAACTGTTTTTT. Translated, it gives CASSLREKLFF.

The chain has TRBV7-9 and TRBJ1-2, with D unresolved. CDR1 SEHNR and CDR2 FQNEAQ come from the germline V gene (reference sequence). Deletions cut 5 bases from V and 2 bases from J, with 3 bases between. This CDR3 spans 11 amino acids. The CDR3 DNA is TGTGCCAGCAGCCAAAACTATGGCTACACCTTC. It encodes CASSQNYGYTF. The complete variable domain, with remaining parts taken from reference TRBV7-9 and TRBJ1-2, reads DTGVSQNPRHKITKRGQNVTFRCDPISEHNRLYWYRQTLGQGPEFLTYFQNEAQLEKSRLLSDRFSAERPKGSFSTLEIQRTEQGDSAMYLCASSQNYGYTFGSGTRLTVV.

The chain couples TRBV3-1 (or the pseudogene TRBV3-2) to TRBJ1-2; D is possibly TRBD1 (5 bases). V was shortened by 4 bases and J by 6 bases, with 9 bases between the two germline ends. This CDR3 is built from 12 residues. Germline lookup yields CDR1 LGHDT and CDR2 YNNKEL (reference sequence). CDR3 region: CASSRPTDGYTF. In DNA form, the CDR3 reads TGTGCCAGCAGCCGCCCGACAGATGGCTACACCTTC.

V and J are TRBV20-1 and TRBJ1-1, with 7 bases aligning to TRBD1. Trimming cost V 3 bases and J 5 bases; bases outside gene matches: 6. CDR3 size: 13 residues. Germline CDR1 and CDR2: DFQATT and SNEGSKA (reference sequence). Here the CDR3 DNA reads TGCAGTGCTAGTGAGGGGGCGCGGACTGAAGCTTTCTTT. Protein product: CSASEGARTEAFF.

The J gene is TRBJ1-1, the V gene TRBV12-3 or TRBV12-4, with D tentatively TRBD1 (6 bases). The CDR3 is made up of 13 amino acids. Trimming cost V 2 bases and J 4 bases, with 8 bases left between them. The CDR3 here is CASSLQQGTEAFF. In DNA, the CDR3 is TGTGCCAGCAGTTTACAACAGGGCACTGAAGCTTTCTTT.

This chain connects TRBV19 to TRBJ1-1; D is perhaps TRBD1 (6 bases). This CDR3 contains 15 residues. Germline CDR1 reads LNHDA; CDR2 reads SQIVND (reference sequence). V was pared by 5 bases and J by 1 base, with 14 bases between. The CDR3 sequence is CASSRPGGPNTEAFF. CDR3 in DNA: TGTGCCAGTAGTCGCCCCGGGGGGCCGAACACTGAAGCTTTCTTT.

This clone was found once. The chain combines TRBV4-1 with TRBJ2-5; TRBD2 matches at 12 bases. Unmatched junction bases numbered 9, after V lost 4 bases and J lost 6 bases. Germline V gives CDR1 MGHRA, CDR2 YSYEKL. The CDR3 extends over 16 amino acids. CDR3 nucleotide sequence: TGCGCCAGCAGCCCAGCAGGGACTAGCGGGCTGAAGACCCAGTACTTC. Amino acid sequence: CASSPAGTSGLKTQYF.

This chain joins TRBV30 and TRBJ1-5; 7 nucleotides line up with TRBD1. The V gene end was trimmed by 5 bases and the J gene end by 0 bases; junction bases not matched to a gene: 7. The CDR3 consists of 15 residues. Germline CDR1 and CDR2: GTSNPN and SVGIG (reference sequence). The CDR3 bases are TGTGCCTGGGGGGAGGGGGCTTATAGCAATCAGCCCCAGCATTTT. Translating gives CAWGEGAYSNQPQHF.

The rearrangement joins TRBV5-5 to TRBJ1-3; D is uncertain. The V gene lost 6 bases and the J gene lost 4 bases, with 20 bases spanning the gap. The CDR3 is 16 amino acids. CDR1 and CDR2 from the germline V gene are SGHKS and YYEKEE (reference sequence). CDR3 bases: TGTGCCAGCACTGTGGACGGGGTCTTCATGGGAAACACCATATATTTT. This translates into CASTVDGVFMGNTIYF.

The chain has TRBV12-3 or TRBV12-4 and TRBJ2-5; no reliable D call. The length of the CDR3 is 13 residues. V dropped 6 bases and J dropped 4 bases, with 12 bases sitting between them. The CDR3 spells CASSPPSGETQYF. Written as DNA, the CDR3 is TGTGCCAGCAGCCCCCCGTCGGGAGAGACCCAGTACTTC.

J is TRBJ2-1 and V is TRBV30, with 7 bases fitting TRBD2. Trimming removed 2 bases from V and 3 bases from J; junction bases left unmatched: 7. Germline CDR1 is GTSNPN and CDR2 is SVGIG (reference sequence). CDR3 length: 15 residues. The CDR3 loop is CAWSRGSGVYNEQFF. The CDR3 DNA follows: TGTGCCTGGAGTCGAGGGAGCGGGGTCTACAATGAGCAGTTCTTC.

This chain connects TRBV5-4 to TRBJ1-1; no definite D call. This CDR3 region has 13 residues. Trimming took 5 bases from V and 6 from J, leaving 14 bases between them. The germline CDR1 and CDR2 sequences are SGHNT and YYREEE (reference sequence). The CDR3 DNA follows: TGTGCCAGCAGGTCCGGGGTCCACGCTGAAGCTTTCTTT. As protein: CASRSGVHAEAFF.

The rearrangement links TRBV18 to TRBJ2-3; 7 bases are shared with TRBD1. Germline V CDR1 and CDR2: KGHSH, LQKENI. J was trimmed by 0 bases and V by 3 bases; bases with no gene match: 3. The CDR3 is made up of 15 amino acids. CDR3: CASSPRQGSTDTQYF. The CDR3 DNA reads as TGTGCCAGCTCACCGCGACAGGGAAGCACAGATACGCAGTATTTT.

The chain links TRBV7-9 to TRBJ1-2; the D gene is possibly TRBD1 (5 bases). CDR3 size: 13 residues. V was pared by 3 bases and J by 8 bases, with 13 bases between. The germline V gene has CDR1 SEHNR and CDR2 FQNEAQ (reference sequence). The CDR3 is CASSFPGLDGYTF. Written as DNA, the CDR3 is TGTGCCAGCAGCTTTCCAGGGCTTGACGGCTACACCTTC.

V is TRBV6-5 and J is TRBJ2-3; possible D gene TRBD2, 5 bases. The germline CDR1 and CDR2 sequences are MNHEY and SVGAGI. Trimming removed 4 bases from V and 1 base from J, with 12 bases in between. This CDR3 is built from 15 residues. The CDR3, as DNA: TGTGCCAGCAGTTTACGAGGAGGAGGCACAGATACGCAGTATTTT. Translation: CASSLRGGGTDTQYF.

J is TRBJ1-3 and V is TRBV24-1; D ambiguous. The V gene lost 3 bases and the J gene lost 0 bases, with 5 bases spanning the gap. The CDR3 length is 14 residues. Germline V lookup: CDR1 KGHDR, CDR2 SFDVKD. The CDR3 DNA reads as TGTGCCACCAGTGATCCGTTCTCTGGAAACACCATATATTTT. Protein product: CATSDPFSGNTIYF.

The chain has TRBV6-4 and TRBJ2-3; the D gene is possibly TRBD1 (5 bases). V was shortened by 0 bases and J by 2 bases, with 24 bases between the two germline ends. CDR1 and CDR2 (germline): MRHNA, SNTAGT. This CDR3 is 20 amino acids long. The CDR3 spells CASSDSILVVDTIFTDTQYF. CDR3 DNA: TGTGCCAGCAGTGACTCGATACTTGTTGTGGACACGATATTCACAGATACGCAGTATTTT.

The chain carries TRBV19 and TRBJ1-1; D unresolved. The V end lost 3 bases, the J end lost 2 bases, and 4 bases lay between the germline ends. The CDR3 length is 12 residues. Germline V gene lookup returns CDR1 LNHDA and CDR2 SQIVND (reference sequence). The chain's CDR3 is CASSIGNTEAFF. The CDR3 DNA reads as TGTGCCAGTAGTATCGGTAACACTGAAGCTTTCTTT.

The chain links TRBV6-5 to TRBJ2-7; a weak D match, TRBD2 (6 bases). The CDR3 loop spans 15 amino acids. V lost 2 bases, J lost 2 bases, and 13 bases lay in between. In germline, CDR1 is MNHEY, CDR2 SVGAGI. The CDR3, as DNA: TGTGCCAGCAGTTACGCGGCGGAGGGGCCCTACGAGCAGTACTTC. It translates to CASSYAAEGPYEQYF.

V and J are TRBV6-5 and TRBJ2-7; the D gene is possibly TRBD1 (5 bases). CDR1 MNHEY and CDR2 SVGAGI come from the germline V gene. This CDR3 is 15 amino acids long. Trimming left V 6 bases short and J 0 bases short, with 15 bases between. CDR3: CASRAWGILSYEQYF. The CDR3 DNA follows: TGTGCCAGCAGGGCCTGGGGCATCCTCTCCTACGAGCAGTACTTC.

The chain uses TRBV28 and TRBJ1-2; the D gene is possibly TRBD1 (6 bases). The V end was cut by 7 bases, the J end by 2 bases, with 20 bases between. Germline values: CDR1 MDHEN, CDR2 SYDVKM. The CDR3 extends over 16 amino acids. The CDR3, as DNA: TGTGCCAGCACCCCCGTAGGGGGGGCGCAGAACTATGGCTACACCTTC. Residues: CASTPVGGAQNYGYTF.

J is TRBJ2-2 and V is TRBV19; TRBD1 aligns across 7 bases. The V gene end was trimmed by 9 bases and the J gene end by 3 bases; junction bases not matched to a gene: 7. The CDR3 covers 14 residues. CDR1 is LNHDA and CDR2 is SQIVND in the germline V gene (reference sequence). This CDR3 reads CASNPQGDTGELFF. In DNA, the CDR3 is TGTGCCAGCAATCCCCAGGGGGACACCGGGGAGCTGTTTTTT.

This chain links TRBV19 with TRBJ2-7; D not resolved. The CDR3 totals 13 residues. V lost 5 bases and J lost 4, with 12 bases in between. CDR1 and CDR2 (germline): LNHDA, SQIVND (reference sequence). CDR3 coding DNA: TGTGCCAGTAGTGAAGTCTCTAGTTACGAGCAGTACTTC. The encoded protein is CASSEVSSYEQYF.

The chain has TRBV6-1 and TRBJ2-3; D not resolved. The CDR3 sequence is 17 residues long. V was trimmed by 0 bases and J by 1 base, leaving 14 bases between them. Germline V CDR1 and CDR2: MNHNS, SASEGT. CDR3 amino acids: CASSEASTSSGTDTQYF. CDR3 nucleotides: TGTGCCAGCAGTGAAGCCTCGACTTCCTCTGGCACAGATACGCAGTATTTT.

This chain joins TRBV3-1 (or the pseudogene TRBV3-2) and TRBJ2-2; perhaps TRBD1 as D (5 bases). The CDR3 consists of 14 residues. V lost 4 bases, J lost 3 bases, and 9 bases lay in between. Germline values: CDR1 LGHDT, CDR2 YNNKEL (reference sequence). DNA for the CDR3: TGTGCCAGCAGCCCCCCAGGGTACACCGGGGAGCTGTTTTTT. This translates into CASSPPGYTGELFF.